The T cell receptor beta chain under discussion was sequenced for a study of shared clonotypes between healthy human individuals. Study-level information: Aged between 18 and 49, the donors were two women and three men.

Authors' analysis steps: Because ImmunoSEQ provided only junction sequences with no quality scores, the filtering differed. The data were produced by immunoSEQ multiplex PCR, yet TCRdb's version contains in-frame clones alone and is incomplete. That table furnishes V, J and clone size, whereas the DNA furnished D and trimming. The sample has 2 million to 2.5 million clones; over 85% are singletons. For this clone: The sample has other DNA sequences that encode this CDR3 too.

This TCR was recovered from a man in his late teens or twenties in good health. Some clones in this sample may be carry-over from other donors' samples. The material sequenced was naive CD4+ T cells from PBMCs. Subset of the sample: CD45RA+ positively selected.

CDR3 region: CASSLDSYNSPLHF. CDR3 bases: TGCGCCAGCAGCCTGGACAGTTATAATTCACCCCTCCACTTT. The gene calls are TRBV5-1 and TRBJ1-6, with D maybe TRBD1 (6 bases). CDR1 and CDR2 from the germline V gene are SGHRS and YFSETQ. Trimming took off 4 bases at V and 4 bases at J, with 9 bases between the two ends. The CDR3 consists of 14 residues.